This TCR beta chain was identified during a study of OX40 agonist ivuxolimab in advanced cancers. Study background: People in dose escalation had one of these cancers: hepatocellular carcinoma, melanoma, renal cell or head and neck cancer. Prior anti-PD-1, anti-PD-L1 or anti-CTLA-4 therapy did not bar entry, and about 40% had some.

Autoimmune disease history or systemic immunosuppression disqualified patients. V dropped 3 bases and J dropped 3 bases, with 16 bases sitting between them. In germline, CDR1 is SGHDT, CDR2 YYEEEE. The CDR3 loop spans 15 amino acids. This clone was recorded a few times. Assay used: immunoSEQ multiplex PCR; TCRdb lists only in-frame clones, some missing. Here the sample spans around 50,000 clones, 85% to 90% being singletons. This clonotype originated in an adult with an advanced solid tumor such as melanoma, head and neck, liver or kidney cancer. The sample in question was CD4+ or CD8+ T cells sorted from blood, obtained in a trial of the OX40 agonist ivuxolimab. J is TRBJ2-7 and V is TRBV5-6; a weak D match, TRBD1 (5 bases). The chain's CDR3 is CASSWDQGMDYEQYF. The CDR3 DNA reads TGTGCCAGCAGCTGGGATCAGGGTATGGACTACGAGCAGTACTTC. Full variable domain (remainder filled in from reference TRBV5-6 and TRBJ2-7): DAGVTQSPTHLIKTRGQQVTLRCSPKSGHDTVSWYQQALGQGPQFIFQYYEEEERQRGNFPDRFSGHQFPNYSSELNVNALLLGDSALYLCASSWDQGMDYEQYFGPGTRLTVT.